This T cell receptor (beta chain) emerged from a study of beta chain features in type 1 diabetes. The study, taken as a whole, reports: The analysis here could not establish whether HLA type shapes TCRB rearrangement. Moderate yet significant TCRB CDR3 shortening was seen in Type 1 diabetes patients in all four CD4+ subsets. Patients with type 1 diabetes carried fewer insertions and had more deletions at their VDJ junctions.

V lost 3 bases and J lost 5, with 7 bases in between. Germline V CDR1 and CDR2: SNHLY, FYNNEI. The CDR3 has 12 residues. Remarks on this clone: Its specificity is unknown. Other DNA sequences from this sample encode an identical CDR3 as well.

Expressed TCRB transcripts were sequenced because the isolated RNA had all been reverse transcribed beforehand. About 3.6 million reads was the average for naive, central memory and regulatory T cell samples. TCRdb keeps only in-frame clones here, not all; method: immunoSEQ multiplex PCR. The sample lists approximately 600,000 clones, approximately 13% occurring once. The sequence was obtained from a young man with type 1 diabetes. Sequencing was performed on naive CD4+ T cells from blood. The chain couples TRBV2 to TRBJ2-5; D gene uncertain. CDR3 region: CASSEAWETQYF. DNA for the CDR3: TGTGCCAGCAGTGAGGCGTGGGAGACCCAGTACTTC.